This entry features one T cell receptor beta chain sequence. No antigen is known for it. The ends lost 0 bases at V and 7 bases at J; junction bases unmatched: 3. CDR3 length: 16 amino acids. The germline CDR1 and CDR2 sequences are MNHEY and SVGEGT. The sample is drawn from a study of T cell responses to AZD1222 COVID-19 vaccine. Study-level results: Donors, mostly white British, included more females; clonal diversity was possibly underestimated. Mapped onto spike, vaccine-associated CD4 TCRs spanned it and were dominant at 160-218 and 743-854. Breadth and depth of Spike-specific TCRs rose after two AZD1222 doses. The peak T cell response came first, and repertoires were sampled only after it.

Repertoires were generated with immunoSEQ multiplex PCR, while TCRdb's copy carries only in-frame clones and drops some. The repertoire holds fewer than 120,000 clones, with 70% to 90% as singletons. The source of this sequence is an adult in good health. Sequencing used peripheral blood, obtained on day 0 of AZD1222 vaccination. V and J are TRBV6-2 or TRBV6-3 and TRBJ2-1, with TRBD2 matching 13 bases. CDR3 in amino acids: CASSYSLAGGRNEQFF. For the CDR3, the DNA is TGTGCCAGCAGTTACTCACTAGCGGGGGGGCGGAATGAGCAGTTCTTC.